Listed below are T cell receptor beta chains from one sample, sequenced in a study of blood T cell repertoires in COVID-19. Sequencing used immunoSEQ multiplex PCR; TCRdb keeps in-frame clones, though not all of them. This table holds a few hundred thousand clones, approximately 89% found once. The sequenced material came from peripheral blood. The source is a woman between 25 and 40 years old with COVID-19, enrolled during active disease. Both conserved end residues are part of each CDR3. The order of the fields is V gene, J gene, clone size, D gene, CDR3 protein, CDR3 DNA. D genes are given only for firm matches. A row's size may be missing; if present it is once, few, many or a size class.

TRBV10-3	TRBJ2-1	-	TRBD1	CAISATSGTGYNEQFF	TGTGCCATCAGTGCGACGTCCGGGACAGGGTACAATGAGCAGTTCTTC
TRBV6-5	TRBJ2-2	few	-	CASTRGTGELFF	TGTGCCAGCACGCGTGGCACCGGGGAGCTGTTTTTT
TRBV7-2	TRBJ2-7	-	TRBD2	CASSLARASGEREQYF	TGTGCCAGCAGCTTAGCGCGGGCTAGCGGGGAACGCGAGCAGTACTTC
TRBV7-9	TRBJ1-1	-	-	CASSLQGNTEAFF	TGTGCCAGCAGCTTACAGGGGAACACTGAAGCTTTCTTT
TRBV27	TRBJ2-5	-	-	CASSLMSRGQTQYF	TGTGCCAGCAGTCTTATGTCCAGGGGCCAGACCCAGTACTTC
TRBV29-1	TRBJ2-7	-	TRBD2	CSVEMASGRASYEQYF	TGCAGCGTTGAGATGGCTAGCGGGAGGGCTTCCTACGAGCAGTACTTC
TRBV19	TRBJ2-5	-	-	CASSIAGWRGTETQYF	TGTGCCAGTAGTATTGCAGGGTGGAGGGGTACGGAGACCCAGTACTTC
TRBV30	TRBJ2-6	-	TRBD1	CAWSRGRGANVLTF	TGTGCCTGGAGCAGGGGGCGCGGGGCCAACGTCCTGACTTTC
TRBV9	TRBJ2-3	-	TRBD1	CASSVSVDTGASTDTQYF	TGTGCCAGCAGCGTTTCCGTCGATACAGGGGCTAGCACAGATACGCAGTATTTT
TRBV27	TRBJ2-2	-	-	CASSLIGSHTGELFF	TGTGCCAGCAGTTTAATAGGGAGCCACACCGGGGAGCTGTTTTTT
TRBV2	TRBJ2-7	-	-	CASSENLYEQYF	TGTGCCAGCAGTGAAAACTTGTACGAGCAGTACTTC
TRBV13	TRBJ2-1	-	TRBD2	CASSSIAGGDNEQFF	TGTGCCAGCAGTTCGATAGCGGGAGGTGACAATGAGCAGTTCTTC
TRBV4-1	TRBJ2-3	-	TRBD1	CASSRGTGSLIADTQYF	TGCGCCAGCAGCCGGGGGACAGGATCCCTAATCGCAGATACGCAGTATTTT
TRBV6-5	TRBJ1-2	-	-	CASSPSSSRGDGYTF	TGTGCCAGCAGCCCATCCTCATCCCGGGGGGATGGCTACACCTTC
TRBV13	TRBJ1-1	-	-	CASSLAGSNTEAFF	TGTGCCAGCAGCTTAGCGGGGTCGAACACTGAAGCTTTCTTT
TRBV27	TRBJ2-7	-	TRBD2	CASRPRTSGYEQYF	TGTGCCAGCAGACCGAGGACTAGCGGTTACGAGCAGTACTTC
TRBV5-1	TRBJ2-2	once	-	CASSLPPGELFF	TGCGCCAGCAGCTTGCCTCCCGGGGAGCTGTTTTTT
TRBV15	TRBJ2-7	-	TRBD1	CATSDVLGTGGIEQYF	TGTGCCACCAGCGACGTTCTGGGCACAGGGGGGATCGAGCAGTACTTC
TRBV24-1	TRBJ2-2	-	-	CATSDLRGGELFF	TGTGCCACCAGTGATTTGAGGGGCGGGGAGCTGTTTTTT
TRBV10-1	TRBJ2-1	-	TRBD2	CASSESAGGGLYNEQFF	TGCGCCAGCAGTGAGTCCGCGGGAGGGGGGCTCTACAATGAGCAGTTCTTC
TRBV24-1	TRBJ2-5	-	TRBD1	CATSDPQGAETQYF	TGTGCCACCAGTGATCCACAGGGGGCAGAGACCCAGTACTTC
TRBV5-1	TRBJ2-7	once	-	CASSSLTPGGHDAYEQYF	TGCGCCAGCAGCTCTCTGACCCCCGGGGGGCATGACGCCTACGAGCAGTACTTC
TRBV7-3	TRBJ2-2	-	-	CASSLGGRGTGELFF	TGTGCCAGCAGCTTAGGTGGGCGGGGAACCGGGGAGCTGTTTTTT
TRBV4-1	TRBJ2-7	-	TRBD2	CASSQDPGLAGVSQYF	TGCGCCAGCAGCCAAGACCCCGGACTAGCGGGAGTTTCTCAGTACTTC
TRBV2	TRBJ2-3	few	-	CASSESDWDTQYF	TGTGCCAGCAGTGAATCGGACTGGGATACGCAGTATTTT